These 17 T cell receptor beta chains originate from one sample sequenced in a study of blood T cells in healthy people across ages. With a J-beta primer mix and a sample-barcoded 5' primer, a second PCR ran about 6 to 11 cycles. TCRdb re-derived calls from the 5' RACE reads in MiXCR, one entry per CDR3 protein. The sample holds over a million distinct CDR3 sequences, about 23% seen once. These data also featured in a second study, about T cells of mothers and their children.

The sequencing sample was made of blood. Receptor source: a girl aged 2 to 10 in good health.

CDR3 region: CSALKSYEQYF. The CDR3 DNA reads as TGCAGTGCTCTCAAGTCGTACGAGCAGTACTTC. The chain carries TRBV20-1 and TRBJ2-7, with unresolved D. The V and J ends lost 5 bases and 4 bases respectively, with 9 bases between them. The CDR3 contains 11 residues. Germline CDR1 DFQATT, CDR2 SNEGSKA (reference sequence).

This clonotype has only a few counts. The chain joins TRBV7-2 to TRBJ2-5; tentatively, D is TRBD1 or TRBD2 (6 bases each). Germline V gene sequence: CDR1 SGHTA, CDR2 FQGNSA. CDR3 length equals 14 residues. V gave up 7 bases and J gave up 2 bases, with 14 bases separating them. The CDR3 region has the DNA TGTGCCAGCAACATAAGGGGGGTGCAAGAGACCCAGTACTTC. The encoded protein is CASNIRGVQETQYF.

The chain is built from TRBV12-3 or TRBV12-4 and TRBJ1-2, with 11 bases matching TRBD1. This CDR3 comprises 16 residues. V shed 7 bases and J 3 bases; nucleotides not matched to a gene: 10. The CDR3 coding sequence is TGTGCCAGCAATCAGTCATGGACAGGGGGCGACTATGGCTACACCTTC. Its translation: CASNQSWTGGDYGYTF.

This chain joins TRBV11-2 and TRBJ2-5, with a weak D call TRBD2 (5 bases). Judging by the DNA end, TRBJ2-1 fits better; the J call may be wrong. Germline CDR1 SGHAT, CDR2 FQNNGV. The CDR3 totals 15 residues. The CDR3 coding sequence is TGTGCCAGCAGCTCTCTATCCGGACTCTTCAATGAGCAGTTCTTC. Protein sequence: CASSSLSGLFNEQFF.

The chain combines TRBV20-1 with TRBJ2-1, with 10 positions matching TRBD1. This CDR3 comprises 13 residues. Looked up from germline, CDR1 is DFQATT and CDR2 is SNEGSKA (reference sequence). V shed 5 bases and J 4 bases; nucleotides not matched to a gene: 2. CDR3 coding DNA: TGCAGTGCTCGGGGACAGGGGTACAATGAGCAGTTCTTC. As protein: CSARGQGYNEQFF.

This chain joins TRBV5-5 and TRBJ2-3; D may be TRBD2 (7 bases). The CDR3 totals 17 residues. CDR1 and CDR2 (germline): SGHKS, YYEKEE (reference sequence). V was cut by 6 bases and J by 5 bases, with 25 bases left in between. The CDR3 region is CASNPPSDLGGRDTQYF. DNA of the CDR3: TGTGCCAGCAACCCTCCTTCGGACCTCGGGGGGCGAGATACGCAGTATTTT.

The CDR3 bases are TGTGCCAGCAGCTTAACTAGCGGGAGTAGTGAGCAGTACTTC. Translating gives CASSLTSGSSEQYF. V usage is TRBV7-3 and J usage is TRBJ2-7; 9 bases fit TRBD2. Germline lookup yields CDR1 SGHTA and CDR2 FQGTGA. V trimming: 0 bases; J trimming: 7 bases; junction bases outside the gene matches: 4. The CDR3 has 14 amino acids.

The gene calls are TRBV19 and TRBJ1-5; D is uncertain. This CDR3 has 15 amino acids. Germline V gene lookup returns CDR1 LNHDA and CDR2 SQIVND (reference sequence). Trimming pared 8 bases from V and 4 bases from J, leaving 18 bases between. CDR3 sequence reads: CASGSSYGSNQPQHF. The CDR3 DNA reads TGTGCCAGTGGGTCCTCGTACGGGAGTAATCAGCCCCAGCATTTT.

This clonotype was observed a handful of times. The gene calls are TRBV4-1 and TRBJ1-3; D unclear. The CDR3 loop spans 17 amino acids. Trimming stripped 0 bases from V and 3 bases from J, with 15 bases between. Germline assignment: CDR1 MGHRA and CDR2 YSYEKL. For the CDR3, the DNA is TGCGCCAGCAGCCAAGAATTCCCACCTCCGAGTGGAAACACCATATATTTT. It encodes CASSQEFPPPSGNTIYF.

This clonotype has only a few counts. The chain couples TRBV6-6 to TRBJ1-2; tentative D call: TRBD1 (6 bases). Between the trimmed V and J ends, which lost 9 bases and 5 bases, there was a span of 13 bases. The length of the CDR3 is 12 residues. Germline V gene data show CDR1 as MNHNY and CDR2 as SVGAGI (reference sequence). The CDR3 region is CASTGMEYGYTF. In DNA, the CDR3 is TGTGCCAGTACAGGGATGGAGTATGGCTACACCTTC.

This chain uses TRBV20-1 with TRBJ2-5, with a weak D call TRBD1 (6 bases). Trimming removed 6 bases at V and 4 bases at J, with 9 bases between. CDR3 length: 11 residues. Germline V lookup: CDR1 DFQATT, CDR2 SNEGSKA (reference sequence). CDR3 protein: CSAEQGETQYF. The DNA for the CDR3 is TGCAGTGCGGAACAGGGAGAGACCCAGTACTTC.

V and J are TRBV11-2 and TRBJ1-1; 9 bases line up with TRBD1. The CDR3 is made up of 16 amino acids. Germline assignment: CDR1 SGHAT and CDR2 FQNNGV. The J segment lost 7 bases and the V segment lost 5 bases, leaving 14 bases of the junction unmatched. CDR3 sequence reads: CASSHLTGGPALEAFF. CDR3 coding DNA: TGTGCCAGCAGCCATCTGACAGGGGGTCCTGCACTTGAAGCTTTCTTT.

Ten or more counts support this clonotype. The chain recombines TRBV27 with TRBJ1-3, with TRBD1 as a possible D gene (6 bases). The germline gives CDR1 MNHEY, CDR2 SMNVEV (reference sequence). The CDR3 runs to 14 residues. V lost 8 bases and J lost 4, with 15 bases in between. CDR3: CASSPQGTGNTIYF. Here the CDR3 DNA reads TGTGCCAGCTCACCTCAAGGGACAGGAAACACCATATATTTT.

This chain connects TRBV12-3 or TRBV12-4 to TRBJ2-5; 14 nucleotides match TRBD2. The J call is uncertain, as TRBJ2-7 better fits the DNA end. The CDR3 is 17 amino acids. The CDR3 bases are TGTGCCAGCAGTAGGACTAGCGGGGGGCCGGTCGTTTACGAGCAGTACTTC. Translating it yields CASSRTSGGPVVYEQYF.

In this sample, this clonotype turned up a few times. This chain's CDR3 is CSVGPAGERTDTQYF. CDR3 nucleotide sequence: TGCAGCGTTGGGCCCGCGGGCGAACGCACAGATACGCAGTATTTT. The chain couples TRBV29-1 to TRBJ2-3; a possible D gene is TRBD2 (5 bases). The germline V gene encodes CDR1 SQVTM and CDR2 ANQGSEA. This CDR3 contains 15 residues. V dropped 4 bases and J dropped 1 base, with 15 bases sitting between them.

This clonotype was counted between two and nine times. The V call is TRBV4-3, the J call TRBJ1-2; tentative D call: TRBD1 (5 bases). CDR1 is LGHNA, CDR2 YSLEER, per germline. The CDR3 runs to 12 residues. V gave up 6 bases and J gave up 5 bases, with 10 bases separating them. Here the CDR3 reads CASRGRAYGYTF. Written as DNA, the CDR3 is TGCGCCAGCAGGGGCAGGGCTTATGGCTACACCTTC.

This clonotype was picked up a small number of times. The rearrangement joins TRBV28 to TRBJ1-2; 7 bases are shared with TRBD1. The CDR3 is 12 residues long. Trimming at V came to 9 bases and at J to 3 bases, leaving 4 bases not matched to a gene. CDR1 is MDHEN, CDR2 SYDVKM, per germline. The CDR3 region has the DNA TGTGCCAGTCTCGGGACAGACTATGGCTACACCTTC. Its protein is CASLGTDYGYTF.